The source of this TCR beta chain is a study of shared clonotypes between healthy human individuals. Background on the study: The study enrolled a couple of women and three men aged 18 to 49.

In the authors' methods: ImmunoSEQ yielded junction-only sequences lacking quality scores, so filtering differed. The protocol was immunoSEQ multiplex PCR, while the TCRdb copy is restricted to in-frame clones and leaves out a portion. The DNA gave D and trimming, while V, J and clone size come from that table. The sample has some 490,000 clones, 81% seen once. Study-wide points: Investigators expected sequencing depth to affect clonotype sharing among donors.

As concerns this clone: Its antigen is as yet unknown. A much more abundant neighbour one base away suggests this may be a read error.

Per the germline V gene, CDR1 is SGHTA and CDR2 is FQGNSA. The CDR3 is made up of 16 amino acids. V lost 6 bases and J 0 bases, leaving 12 bases between the germline ends. All the donors were Caucasian adults who lived in Nashville, Tennessee. The receptor was isolated from a woman aged 40 to 55 in good health. Some clones in this sample may be carry-over from other donors' samples. Source material: PBMCs. The genes are TRBV7-2 and TRBJ1-6; D is ambiguous. This chain's CDR3 is CASSPVQSSYNSPLHF. In nucleotides, the CDR3 is TGTGCCAGCAGTCCGGTACAGAGCTCCTATAATTCACCCCTCCACTTT.